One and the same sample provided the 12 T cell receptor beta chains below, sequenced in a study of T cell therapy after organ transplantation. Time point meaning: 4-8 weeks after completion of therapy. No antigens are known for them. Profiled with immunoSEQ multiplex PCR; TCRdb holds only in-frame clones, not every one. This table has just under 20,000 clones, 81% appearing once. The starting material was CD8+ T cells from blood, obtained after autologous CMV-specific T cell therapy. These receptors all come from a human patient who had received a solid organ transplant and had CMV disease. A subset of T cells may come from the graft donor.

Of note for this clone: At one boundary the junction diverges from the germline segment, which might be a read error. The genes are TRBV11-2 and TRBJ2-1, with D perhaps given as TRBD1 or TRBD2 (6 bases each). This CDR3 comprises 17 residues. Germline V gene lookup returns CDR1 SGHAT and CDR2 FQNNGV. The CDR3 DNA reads TGTGCCAGCAGCTTAGATCTGGGACGGGGGCCGAAGAATGACCAGTTCTTC. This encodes CASSLDLGRGPKNDQFF.

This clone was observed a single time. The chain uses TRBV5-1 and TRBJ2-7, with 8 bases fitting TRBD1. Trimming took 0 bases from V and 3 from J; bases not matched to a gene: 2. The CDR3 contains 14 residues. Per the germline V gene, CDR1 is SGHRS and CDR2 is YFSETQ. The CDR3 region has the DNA TGCGCCAGCAGCTTGGCCGGACAGGGCTACGAGCAGTACTTC. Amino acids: CASSLAGQGYEQYF.

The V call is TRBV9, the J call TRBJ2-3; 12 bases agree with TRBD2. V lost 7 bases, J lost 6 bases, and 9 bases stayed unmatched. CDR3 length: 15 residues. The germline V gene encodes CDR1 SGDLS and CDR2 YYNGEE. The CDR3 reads CASSPLAGGLDTQYF. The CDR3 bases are TGTGCCAGCTCCCCACTAGCGGGAGGATTGGATACGCAGTATTTT.

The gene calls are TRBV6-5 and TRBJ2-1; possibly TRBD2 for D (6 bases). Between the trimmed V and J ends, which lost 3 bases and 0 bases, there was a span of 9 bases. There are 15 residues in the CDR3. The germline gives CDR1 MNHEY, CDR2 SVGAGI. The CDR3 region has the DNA TGTGCCAGCAGTTATAGCGGAAGCTCCTACAATGAGCAGTTCTTC. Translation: CASSYSGSSYNEQFF.

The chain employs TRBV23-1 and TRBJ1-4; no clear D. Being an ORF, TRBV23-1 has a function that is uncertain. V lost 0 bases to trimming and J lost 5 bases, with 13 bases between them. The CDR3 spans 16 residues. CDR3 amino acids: CASSQSRVPLNEKLFF. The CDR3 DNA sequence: TGCGCCAGCAGTCAATCGAGGGTCCCACTGAATGAAAAACTGTTTTTT.

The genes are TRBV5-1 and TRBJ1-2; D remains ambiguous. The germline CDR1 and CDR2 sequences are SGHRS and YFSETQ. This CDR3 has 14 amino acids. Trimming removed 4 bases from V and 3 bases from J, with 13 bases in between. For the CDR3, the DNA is TGCGCCAGCAGCATGAAAGAGGGATACTATGGCTACACCTTC. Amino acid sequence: CASSMKEGYYGYTF.

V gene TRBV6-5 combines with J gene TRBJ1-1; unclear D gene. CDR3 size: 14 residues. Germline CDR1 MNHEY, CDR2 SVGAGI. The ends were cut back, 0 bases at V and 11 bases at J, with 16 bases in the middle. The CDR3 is CASSYSNAALLAFF. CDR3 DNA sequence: TGTGCCAGCAGTTACTCGAATGCAGCTCTTCTTGCTTTCTTT.

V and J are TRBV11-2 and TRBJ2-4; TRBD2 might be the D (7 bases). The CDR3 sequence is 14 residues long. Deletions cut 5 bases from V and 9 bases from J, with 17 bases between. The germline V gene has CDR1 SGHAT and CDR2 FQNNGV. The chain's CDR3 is CASSPLEGGGIQYF. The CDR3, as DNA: TGTGCCAGCAGCCCCCTCGAGGGGGGGGGCATTCAGTACTTC. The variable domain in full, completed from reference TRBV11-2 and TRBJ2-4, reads EAGVAQSPRYKIIEKRQSVAFWCNPISGHATLYWYQQILGQGPKLLIQFQNNGVVDDSQLPKDRFSAERLKGVDSTLKIQPAKLEDSAVYLCASSPLEGGGIQYFGAGTRLSVL.

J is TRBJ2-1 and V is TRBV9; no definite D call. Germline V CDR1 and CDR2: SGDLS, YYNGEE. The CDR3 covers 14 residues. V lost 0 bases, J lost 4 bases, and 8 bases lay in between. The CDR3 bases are TGTGCCAGCAGCGTAGCTGGGCCTTACAATGAGCAGTTCTTC. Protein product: CASSVAGPYNEQFF.

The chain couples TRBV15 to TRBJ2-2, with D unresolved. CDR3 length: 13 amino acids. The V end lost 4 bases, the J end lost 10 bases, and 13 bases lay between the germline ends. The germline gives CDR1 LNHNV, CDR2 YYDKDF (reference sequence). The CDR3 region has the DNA TGTGCCACCAGCACCGGCCTACTCCCGGAGCTGTTTTTT. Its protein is CATSTGLLPELFF.

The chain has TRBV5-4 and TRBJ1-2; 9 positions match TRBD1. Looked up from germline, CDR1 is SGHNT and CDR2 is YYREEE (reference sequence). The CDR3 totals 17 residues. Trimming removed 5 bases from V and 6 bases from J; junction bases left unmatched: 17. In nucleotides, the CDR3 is TGTGCCAGCAGTTATTACGCCGGGACAGGGATCTTTAATGGCTACACCTTC. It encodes CASSYYAGTGIFNGYTF.

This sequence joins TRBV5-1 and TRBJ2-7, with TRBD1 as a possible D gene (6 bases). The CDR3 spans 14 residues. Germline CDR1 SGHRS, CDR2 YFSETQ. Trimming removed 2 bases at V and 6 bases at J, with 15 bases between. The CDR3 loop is CASSLLPDSREQYF. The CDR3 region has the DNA TGCGCCAGCAGCTTACTCCCGGACAGTCGCGAGCAGTACTTC.